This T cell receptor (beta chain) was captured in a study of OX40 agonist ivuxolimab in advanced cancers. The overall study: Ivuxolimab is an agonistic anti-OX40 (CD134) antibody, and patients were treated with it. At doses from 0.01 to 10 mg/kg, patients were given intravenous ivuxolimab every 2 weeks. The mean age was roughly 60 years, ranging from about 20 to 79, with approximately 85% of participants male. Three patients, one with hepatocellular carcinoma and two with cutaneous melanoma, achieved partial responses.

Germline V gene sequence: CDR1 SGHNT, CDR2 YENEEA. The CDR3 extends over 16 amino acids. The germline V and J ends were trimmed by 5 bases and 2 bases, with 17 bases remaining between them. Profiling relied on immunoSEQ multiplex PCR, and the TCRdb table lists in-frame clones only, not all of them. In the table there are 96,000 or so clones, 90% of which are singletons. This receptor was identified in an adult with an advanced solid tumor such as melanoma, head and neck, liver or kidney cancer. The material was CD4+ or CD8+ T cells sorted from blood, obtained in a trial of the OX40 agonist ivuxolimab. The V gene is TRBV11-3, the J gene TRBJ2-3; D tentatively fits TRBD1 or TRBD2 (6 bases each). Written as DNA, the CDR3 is TGTGCCAGCAGCCCGGGAGACAGGATACACACAGATACGCAGTATTTT. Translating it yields CASSPGDRIHTDTQYF.